This entry lists 15 T cell receptor beta chains sequenced from one sample in a study of shared clonotypes between healthy human individuals. Repertoires were generated with immunoSEQ multiplex PCR, while TCRdb's copy carries only in-frame clones and drops some. This table holds a few hundred thousand clones, roughly 80% found once. The sample consisted of PBMCs. Receptors were obtained from a woman in her forties in good health. Some clones in this sample may be carry-over from other donors' samples.

This clone was recorded only once. The gene calls are TRBV15 and TRBJ2-1; 10 nucleotides align to TRBD2. Germline CDR1 reads LNHNV; CDR2 reads YYDKDF (reference sequence). The CDR3 covers 16 residues. The V gene end was trimmed by 0 bases and the J gene end by 9 bases; junction bases not matched to a gene: 8. CDR3 nucleotides: TGTGCCACCAGCAGAGATGGGCTAGCGGGAGATAGTGAGCAGTTCTTC. Amino acid sequence: CATSRDGLAGDSEQFF.

The chain recombines TRBV29-1 with TRBJ2-1, with 9 bases that match TRBD1. The germline V gene has CDR1 SQVTM and CDR2 ANQGSEA. V gave up 7 bases and J gave up 2 bases; unmatched junction bases: 12. CDR3 length: 16 residues. CDR3 DNA: TGCAGCGCACCTCCCCCAGACAGGGGGGCCTACAATGAGCAGTTCTTC. Protein sequence: CSAPPPDRGAYNEQFF.

V usage is TRBV30 and J usage is TRBJ2-6; D ambiguous. The V end was cut by 7 bases, the J end by 0 bases, with 1 base between. CDR1 and CDR2 from the germline V gene are GTSNPN and SVGIG (reference sequence). This CDR3 spans 11 amino acids. CDR3 DNA sequence: TGTGCCTTCTCTGGGGCCAACGTCCTGACTTTC. This gives the protein CAFSGANVLTF.

This chain connects TRBV21-1 to TRBJ2-7; TRBD2, the table's D call, lacks a check against the DNA. TRBV21-1 is described as a pseudogene. The CDR3 length is 17 residues. The CDR3 bases are TGTGCCAGCAGCAAAGGGGTAAGGCGGGAGTTAGAAAACGAGCAGTACTTC. Its translation: CASSKGVRRELENEQYF.

J is TRBJ2-4 and V is TRBV7-6, with D tentatively TRBD1 (5 bases). Deletions cut 5 bases from V and 5 bases from J, with 10 bases between. The germline V gene encodes CDR1 SGHVS and CDR2 FNYEAQ. The CDR3 runs 13 residues. The CDR3 bases are TGTGCCAGCAGCCAGGGCGCCGAAAACATTCAGTACTTC. It encodes CASSQGAENIQYF. The full variable domain, with the rest looked up from reference TRBV7-6 and TRBJ2-4, is GAGVSQSPRYKVTKRGQDVALRCDPISGHVSLYWYRQALGQGPEFLTYFNYEAQQDKSGLPNDRFSAERPEGSISTLTIQRTEQRDSAMYRCASSQGAENIQYFGAGTRLSVL.

V and J are TRBV5-5 and TRBJ2-7; D unresolved. This CDR3 spans 14 amino acids. The V gene's germline CDR1 is SGHKS and CDR2 YYEKEE (reference sequence). V was trimmed by 4 bases and J by 3 bases, leaving 14 bases between them. This CDR3 reads CASSMGPSLYEQYF. The CDR3 coding sequence is TGTGCCAGCAGCATGGGTCCCTCCCTCTACGAGCAGTACTTC.

This chain joins TRBV11-1 and TRBJ2-3, with 7 bases matching TRBD2. This CDR3 is built from 14 residues. The V gene's germline CDR1 is SGHAT and CDR2 FQDESV (reference sequence). The trim removed 3 bases at V and 5 bases at J, leaving 5 bases unmatched. CDR3 amino acids: CASSFRLAEDTQYF. In DNA form, the CDR3 reads TGTGCCAGCAGCTTTCGACTAGCCGAAGATACGCAGTATTTT.

Points on this clone: A far larger clone is one nucleotide away, so this likely arose from a read error. This chain links TRBV4-1 with TRBJ1-1, with TRBD1 as a possible D gene (5 bases). The CDR3 is 15 residues long. Germline-derived CDR1 and CDR2 are MGHRA and YSYEKL. CDR3 loop: CASSPPGRRNTEASF. The CDR3, as DNA: TGCGCCAGCAGCCCACCGGGACGGAGGAACACTGAAGCTTCCTTT.

The genes are TRBV13 and TRBJ2-7, with D possibly matching TRBD2 (6 bases). The CDR3 has 14 amino acids. Trimming took off 6 bases at V and 3 bases at J, with 15 bases between the two ends. From germline, CDR1 is PRHDT and CDR2 FYEKMQ (reference sequence). DNA for the CDR3: TGTGCCAGCAGACGTCCCGGAGGGGACTACGAGCAGTACTTC. Translated: CASRRPGGDYEQYF.

The CDR3 region has the DNA TGCGCCAGCAGCCAAGTAGGTTCCGAGCAGTACTTC. Protein sequence: CASSQVGSEQYF. The chain uses TRBV4-1 and TRBJ2-7; D ambiguous. Germline V lookup: CDR1 MGHRA, CDR2 YSYEKL. V lost 1 base to trimming and J lost 6 bases, with 7 bases between them. This CDR3 contains 12 residues.

The rearrangement joins TRBV6-1 to TRBJ2-7, with D tentatively TRBD1 or TRBD2 (7 bases each). From germline, CDR1 is MNHNS and CDR2 SASEGT. This CDR3 is 14 amino acids long. V lost 6 bases to trimming and J lost 2 bases, with 14 bases between them. The CDR3 DNA follows: TGTGCCAGCAGGACCCAGGGGGGGACCTACGAGCAGTACTTC. Encoded protein: CASRTQGGTYEQYF.

Turning to this clone: Other nucleotide sequences from this sample produce the same CDR3. The chain is built from TRBV18 and TRBJ2-7, with 11 bases fitting TRBD1. CDR1 is KGHSH, CDR2 LQKENI, per germline. This CDR3 is 15 amino acids long. Trimming took 3 bases from V and 4 from J; bases not matched to a gene: 5. The CDR3 nucleotides read TGTGCCAGCTCACCTCCCGGACAGGGGGCTTACGAGCAGTACTTC. Translation gives CASSPPGQGAYEQYF.

This clone was counted many times. This chain uses TRBV10-1 with TRBJ2-1, with 7 bases that match TRBD2. Germline loops: CDR1 WNHNN, CDR2 SYGVQD (reference sequence). The CDR3 has 14 residues. J was trimmed by 7 bases and V by 5 bases; bases with no gene match: 8. CDR3 DNA: TGCGCCAGCAGTTCTAGCGGCGGGTTAAATGAGCAGTTCTTC. It encodes CASSSSGGLNEQFF.

Concerning this clone itself: A far larger clone differs by one base, so this is likely a read error. The gene calls are TRBV30 and TRBJ2-2, with D perhaps matching TRBD1 or TRBD2 (5 bases each). This CDR3 is 14 amino acids long. V lost 8 bases and J 11 bases, leaving 24 bases between the germline ends. Germline V lookup: CDR1 GTSNPN, CDR2 SVGIG (reference sequence). CDR3 coding DNA: TGTGCCGGAATTACAGGCCTGAGCGGTGGAGAGCTGTTTTTT. Amino acids: CAGITGLSGGELFF.

As regards this clone: A far larger clone is one nucleotide away, so this likely arose from a read error. The chain is built from TRBV30 and TRBJ2-1; 9 bases align to TRBD2. The CDR3 sequence is 13 residues long. Germline V gives CDR1 GTSNPN, CDR2 SVGIG (reference sequence). CDR3 bases: TGTGCCCGGGGGGGACTAGCCTACAATGGGCAGTTCTTC. This gives the protein CARGGLAYNGQFF.